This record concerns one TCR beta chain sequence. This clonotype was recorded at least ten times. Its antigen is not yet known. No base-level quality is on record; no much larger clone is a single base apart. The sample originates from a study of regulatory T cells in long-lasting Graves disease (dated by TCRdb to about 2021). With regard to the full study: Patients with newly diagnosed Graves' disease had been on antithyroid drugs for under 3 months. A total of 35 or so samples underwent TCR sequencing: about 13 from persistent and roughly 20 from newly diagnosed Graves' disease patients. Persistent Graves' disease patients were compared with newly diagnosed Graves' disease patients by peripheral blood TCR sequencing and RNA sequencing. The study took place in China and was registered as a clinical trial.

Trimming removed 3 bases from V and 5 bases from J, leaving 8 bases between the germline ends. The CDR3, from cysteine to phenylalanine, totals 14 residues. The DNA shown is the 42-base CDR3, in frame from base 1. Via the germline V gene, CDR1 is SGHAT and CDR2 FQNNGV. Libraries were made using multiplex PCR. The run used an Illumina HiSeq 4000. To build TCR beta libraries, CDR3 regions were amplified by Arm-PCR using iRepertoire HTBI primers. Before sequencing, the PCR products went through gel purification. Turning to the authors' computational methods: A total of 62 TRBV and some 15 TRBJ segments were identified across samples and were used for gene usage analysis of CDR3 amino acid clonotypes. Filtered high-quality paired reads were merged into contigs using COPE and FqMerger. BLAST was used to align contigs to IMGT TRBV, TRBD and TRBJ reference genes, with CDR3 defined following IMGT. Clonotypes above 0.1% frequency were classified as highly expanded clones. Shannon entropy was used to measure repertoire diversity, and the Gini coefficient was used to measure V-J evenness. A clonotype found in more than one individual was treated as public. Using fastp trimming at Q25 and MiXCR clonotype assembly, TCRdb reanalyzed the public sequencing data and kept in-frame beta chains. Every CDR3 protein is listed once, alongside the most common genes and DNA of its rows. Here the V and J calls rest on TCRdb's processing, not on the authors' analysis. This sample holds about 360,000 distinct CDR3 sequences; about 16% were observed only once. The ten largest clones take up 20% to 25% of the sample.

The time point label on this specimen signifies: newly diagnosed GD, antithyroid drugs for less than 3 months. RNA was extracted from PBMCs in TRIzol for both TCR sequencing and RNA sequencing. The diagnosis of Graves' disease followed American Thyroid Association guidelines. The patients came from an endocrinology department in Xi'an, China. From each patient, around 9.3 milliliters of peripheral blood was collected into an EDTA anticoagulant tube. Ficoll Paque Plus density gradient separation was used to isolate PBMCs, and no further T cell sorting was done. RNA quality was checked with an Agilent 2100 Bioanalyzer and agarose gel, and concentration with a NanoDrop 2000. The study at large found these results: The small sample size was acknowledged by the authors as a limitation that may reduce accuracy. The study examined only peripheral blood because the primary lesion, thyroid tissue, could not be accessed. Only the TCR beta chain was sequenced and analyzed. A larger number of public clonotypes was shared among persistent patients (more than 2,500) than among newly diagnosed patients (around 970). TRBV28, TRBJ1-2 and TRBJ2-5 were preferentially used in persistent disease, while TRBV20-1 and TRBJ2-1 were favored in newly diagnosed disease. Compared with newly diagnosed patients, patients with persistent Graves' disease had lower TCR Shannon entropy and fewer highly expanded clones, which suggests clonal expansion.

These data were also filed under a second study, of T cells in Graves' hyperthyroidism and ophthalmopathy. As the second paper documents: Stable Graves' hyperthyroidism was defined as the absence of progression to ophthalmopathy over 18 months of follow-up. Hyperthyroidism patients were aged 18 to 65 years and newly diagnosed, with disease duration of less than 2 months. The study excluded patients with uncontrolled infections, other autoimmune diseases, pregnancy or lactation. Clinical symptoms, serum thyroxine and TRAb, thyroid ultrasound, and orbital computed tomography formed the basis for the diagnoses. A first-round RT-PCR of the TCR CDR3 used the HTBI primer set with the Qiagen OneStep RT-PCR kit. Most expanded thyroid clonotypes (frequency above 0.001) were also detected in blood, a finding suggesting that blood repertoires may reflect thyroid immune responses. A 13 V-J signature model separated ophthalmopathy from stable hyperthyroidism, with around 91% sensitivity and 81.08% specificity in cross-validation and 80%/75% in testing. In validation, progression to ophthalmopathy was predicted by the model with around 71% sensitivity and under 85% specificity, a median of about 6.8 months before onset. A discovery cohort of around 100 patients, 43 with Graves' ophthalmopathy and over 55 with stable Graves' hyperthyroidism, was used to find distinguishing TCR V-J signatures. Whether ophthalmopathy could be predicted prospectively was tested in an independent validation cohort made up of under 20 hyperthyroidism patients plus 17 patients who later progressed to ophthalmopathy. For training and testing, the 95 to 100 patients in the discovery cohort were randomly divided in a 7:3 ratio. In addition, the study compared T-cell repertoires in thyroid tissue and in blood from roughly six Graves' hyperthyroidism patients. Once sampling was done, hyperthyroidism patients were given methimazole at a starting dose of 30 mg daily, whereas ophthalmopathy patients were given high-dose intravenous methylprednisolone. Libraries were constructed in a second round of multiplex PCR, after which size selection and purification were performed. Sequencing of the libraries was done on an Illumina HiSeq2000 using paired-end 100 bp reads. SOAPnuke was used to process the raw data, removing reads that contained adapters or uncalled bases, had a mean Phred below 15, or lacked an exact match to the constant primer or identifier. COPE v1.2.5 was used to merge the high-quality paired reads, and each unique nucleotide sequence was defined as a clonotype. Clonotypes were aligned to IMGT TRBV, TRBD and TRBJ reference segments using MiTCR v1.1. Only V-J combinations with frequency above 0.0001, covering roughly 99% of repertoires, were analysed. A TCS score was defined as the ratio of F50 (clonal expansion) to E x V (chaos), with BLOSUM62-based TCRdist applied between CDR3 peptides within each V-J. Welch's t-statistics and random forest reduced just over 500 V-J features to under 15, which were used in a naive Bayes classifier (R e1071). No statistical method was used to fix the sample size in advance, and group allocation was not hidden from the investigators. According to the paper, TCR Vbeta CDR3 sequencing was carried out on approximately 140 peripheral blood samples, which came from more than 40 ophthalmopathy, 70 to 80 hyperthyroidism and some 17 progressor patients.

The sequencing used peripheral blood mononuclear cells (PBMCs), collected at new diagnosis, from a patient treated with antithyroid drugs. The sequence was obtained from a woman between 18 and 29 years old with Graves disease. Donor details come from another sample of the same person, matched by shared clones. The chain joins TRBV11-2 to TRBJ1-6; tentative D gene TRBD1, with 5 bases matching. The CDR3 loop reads CASSFGADNSPLHF. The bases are TGTGCCAGCAGCTTTGGGGCAGATAATTCACCCCTCCACTTT.